This T cell receptor (beta chain) was retrieved from a study of T cells expressing NK-cell markers. Study outcomes and limitations: In roughly six donors, dominant CD3+CD56+NKG2C+ clonotypes ranked among the top 10 CD8+ clonotypes.

This CDR3 has 14 residues. Germline V gene data show CDR1 as SGHTA and CDR2 as FQGNSA. With the 5' RACE reads reprocessed, TCRdb shows one record per CDR3 protein and no DNA. Its table lists 500,000 to 600,000 distinct CDR3 sequences. For this clonotype: The target antigen is unknown.

Sequencing was done on a sample of blood T cells: a sorted CD56 or NKG2C T cell subset, CD4+ or CD8+ T cells, or bulk PBMC T cells (not recorded which). V is TRBV7-2 and J is TRBJ1-5. The clonotype was recovered from a man aged 18 to 29 in good health. CDR3 sequence: CASSSRSMGQPQHF.